Described below is a single T cell receptor (beta chain) sequence and its context. Per germline, CDR1 LNHDA and CDR2 SQIVND (reference sequence). This CDR3 region has 16 residues. V shed 0 bases and J shed 0 bases, with 12 bases lying between them. This sample stems from a study of blood T cell repertoires in COVID-19. Some clones are missing from TCRdb's copy, which holds only in-frame ones; the method was immunoSEQ multiplex PCR. The repertoire holds some 170,000 clones, roughly 82% seen once, with around 8% in the top ten. This TCR was sampled from a woman in her sixties or seventies with acute or convalescent COVID-19. The source material was peripheral blood. J is TRBJ2-7 and V is TRBV19; D ambiguous. The CDR3 here is CASSIDLGRSSYEQYF. Here the CDR3 DNA reads TGTGCCAGTAGTATAGATCTTGGCAGGTCCTCCTACGAGCAGTACTTC.